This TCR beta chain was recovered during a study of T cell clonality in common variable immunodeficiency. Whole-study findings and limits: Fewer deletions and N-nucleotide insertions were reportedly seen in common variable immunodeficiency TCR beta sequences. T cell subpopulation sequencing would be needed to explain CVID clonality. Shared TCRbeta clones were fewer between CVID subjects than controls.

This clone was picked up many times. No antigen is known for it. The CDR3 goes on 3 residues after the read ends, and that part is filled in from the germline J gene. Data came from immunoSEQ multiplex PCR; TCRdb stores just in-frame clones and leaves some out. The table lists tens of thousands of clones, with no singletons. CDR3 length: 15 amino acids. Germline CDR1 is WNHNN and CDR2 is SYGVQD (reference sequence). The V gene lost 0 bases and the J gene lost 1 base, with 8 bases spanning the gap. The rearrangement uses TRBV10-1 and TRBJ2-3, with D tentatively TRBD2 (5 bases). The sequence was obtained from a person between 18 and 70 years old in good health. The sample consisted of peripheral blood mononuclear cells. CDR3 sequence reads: CASSESQAGTDTQYF. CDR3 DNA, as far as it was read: TGCGCCAGCAGTGAGTCTCAAGCGGGCACAGATACG.